These 2 T cell receptor beta chains share one sample of origin, sequenced in a study of T-cell reconstitution after alpha-beta-depleted transplantation in children (dated by TCRdb to 2016 to 2017). Taken with the paper, the label for treatment or condition translates to: allogeneic hematopoietic cell transplantation with graft depleted of TCRalphabeta T cells and CD19 B cells. The library relied on PCR. TCRdb shows the sequencer as Illumina HiSeq 2500. To normalize quantification of the TCRbeta repertoire, the TCR libraries were built with molecular barcoding that relied on unique molecular identifiers. TCRdb trimmed public reads at Q25 via fastp, called clones via MiXCR and kept in-frame beta chains. Records with the same CDR3 protein are collapsed into one entry carrying the most frequent genes and DNA. The sample table records about 600,000 distinct CDR3 sequences; approximately 12% of these occur just once. The ten largest clones take up roughly 2.3% of the sample.

The material sequenced was PBMCs, mostly from graft donor cells, taken 360 days after TCRalphabeta/CD19-depleted stem cell transplant. All receptors derive from a male patient younger than 18 who had a stem cell transplant for acute myeloid leukemia, so the T cells may come from the graft donor.

To note about this clonotype: A much more abundant neighbour one base away suggests this may be a read error. The V gene is TRBV20-1, the J gene TRBJ2-5; 10 bases are shared with TRBD1. CDR3 size: 15 residues. Germline V CDR1 and CDR2: DFQATT, SNEGSKA (reference sequence). CDR3 sequence (DNA): TGCTGTGCTAGAGAAAGACAGGGGGCGCGAGAGACCCAGTACTTC. Protein: CCARERQGARETQYF.

This chain connects TRBV7-2 to TRBJ2-7, with no clear D. The CDR3 extends over 14 amino acids. The germline gives CDR1 SGHTA, CDR2 FQGNSA. Trimming cost V 2 bases and J 6 bases, with 14 bases left between them. CDR3 sequence (DNA): TGTGCCAGCAGCTTATCCCCTGGTTATATCGAGCAGTACTTC. Translation: CASSLSPGYIEQYF.